The 32 T cell receptor beta chains given below trace back to one sample, sequenced in a study of shared clonotypes between healthy human individuals. The repertoire was sequenced with immunoSEQ multiplex PCR; TCRdb's copy has only in-frame clones and lacks some. The table shows around 2,000,000 clones, with 93% occurring only once. As defined, naive CD8 cells were CD45RO-negative and positively selected for CCR7, with terminally differentiated effector memory CD45RA+ cells excluded. The sequenced sample consisted of naive CD8+ T cells from PBMCs. These TCRs come from a man in his late teens or twenties in good health. Some clones in this sample may be carry-over from other donors' samples.

About this clone: The same CDR3 can be traced to other DNA sequences in this sample. V is TRBV7-9 and J is TRBJ1-1; no reliable D call. The CDR3 spans 11 residues. Trimming removed 4 bases from V and 6 bases from J, with 6 bases in between. Germline V CDR1 and CDR2: SEHNR, FQNEAQ (reference sequence). The CDR3, as DNA: TGTGCCAGCAGCTCCGCGCCTGAAGCTTTCTTT. Protein product: CASSSAPEAFF.

This rearrangement joins TRBV6-1 to TRBJ2-1, with D tentatively TRBD1 (5 bases). Germline V gene sequence: CDR1 MNHNS, CDR2 SASEGT. CDR3 length: 14 amino acids. Deletions cut 7 bases from V and 3 bases from J, with 13 bases between. Here the CDR3 reads CASNEWGIYNEQFF. The CDR3 DNA is TGTGCCAGCAATGAGTGGGGCATCTACAATGAGCAGTTCTTC.

The V call is TRBV28, the J call TRBJ2-5, with 16 bases lining up with TRBD2. Germline V lookup: CDR1 MDHEN, CDR2 SYDVKM. The CDR3 has 17 residues. V shed 5 bases, J shed 5 bases, and the junction held 8 bases outside the gene matches. The CDR3 sequence: CASSEGTSGRGGETQYF. The CDR3 bases are TGTGCCAGCAGTGAGGGGACTAGCGGGAGGGGAGGGGAGACCCAGTACTTC.

This chain links TRBV27 with TRBJ2-2; TRBD2 matches 11 bases. The CDR3 runs to 19 residues. Germline-derived CDR1 and CDR2 are MNHEY and SMNVEV (reference sequence). The ends lost 4 bases at V and 2 bases at J; junction bases unmatched: 12. CDR3 DNA sequence: TGTGCCAGCAGTTCGTCACTAGCGGGAGTTCGCTATAACACCGGGGAGCTGTTTTTT. Protein: CASSSSLAGVRYNTGELFF.

The rearrangement links TRBV10-3 to TRBJ2-7, with TRBD2 matching over 12 bases. J was trimmed by 1 base and V by 0 bases; bases with no gene match: 13. The CDR3 length is 20 residues. Looked up from germline, CDR1 is ENHRY and CDR2 is SYGVKD. The CDR3 region has the DNA TGTGCCATCAGTGAGTCTCTTCGGGCTAGCGGGAGGGAGCGGTCCTACGAGCAGTACTTC. Translated: CAISESLRASGRERSYEQYF.

This chain connects TRBV2 to TRBJ1-1, with D unresolved. CDR1 is SNHLY, CDR2 FYNNEI, per germline. Trimming shortened V by 3 bases and J by 3 bases, and 8 bases separated the two germline ends. The CDR3 is made up of 13 amino acids. CDR3 coding DNA: TGTGCCAGCAGTGATATCAGGTACACTGAAGCTTTCTTT. Its protein product is CASSDIRYTEAFF.

This chain links TRBV27 with TRBJ2-7, with D perhaps matching TRBD2 (7 bases). V shed 0 bases and J shed 5 bases, with 14 bases lying between them. The CDR3 extends over 15 amino acids. CDR1 is MNHEY, CDR2 SMNVEV, per germline (reference sequence). The CDR3 is CASSLSGRGGHEQYF. CDR3 sequence (DNA): TGTGCCAGCAGTTTATCGGGGAGGGGGGGTCACGAGCAGTACTTC.

V is TRBV7-9 and J is TRBJ2-7, with D possibly being TRBD2 (5 bases). The CDR3 spans 16 residues. The V gene lost 4 bases and the J gene lost 0 bases, with 16 bases spanning the gap. Looked up from germline, CDR1 is SEHNR and CDR2 is FQNEAQ (reference sequence). The CDR3 sequence: CASSSPSEGSSYEQYF. The CDR3 DNA is TGTGCCAGCAGCTCCCCCTCAGAGGGCAGCTCCTACGAGCAGTACTTC.

V and J are TRBV5-8 and TRBJ1-1; TRBD1 might be the D (6 bases). The V gene's germline CDR1 is SGHTS and CDR2 YDEGEE. The CDR3 contains 13 residues. Trimming took 4 bases from V and 7 from J, leaving 14 bases between them. CDR3 region: CASSLDRRIEAFF. For the CDR3, the DNA is TGTGCCAGCAGCCTGGACAGACGAATTGAAGCTTTCTTT.

The gene calls are TRBV5-1 and TRBJ2-1; the match to TRBD2 covers 8 bases. CDR1 SGHRS and CDR2 YFSETQ come from the germline V gene. Trimming removed 4 bases from V and 7 bases from J; junction bases left unmatched: 13. The CDR3 sequence is 16 residues long. CDR3 amino acids: CASSPPRAGETNEQFF. CDR3 nucleotide sequence: TGCGCCAGCAGCCCTCCCCGAGCGGGAGAGACAAATGAGCAGTTCTTC.

The chain is built from TRBV21-1 and TRBJ2-1; TRBD2 is the table's D call, not checked against the DNA. TRBV21-1 is described as a pseudogene. CDR3 size: 19 residues. The CDR3 region is CASSETGTSGTVSYNEQFF. CDR3 bases: TGTGCCAGCAGCGAAACCGGGACTAGCGGGACCGTCTCCTACAATGAGCAGTTCTTC.

The chain has TRBV7-6 and TRBJ1-3; TRBD1 might be the D (5 bases). Germline V CDR1 and CDR2: SGHVS, FNYEAQ. Trimming removed 4 bases at V and 4 bases at J, with 20 bases between. This CDR3 comprises 17 residues. The CDR3 nucleotides read TGTGCCAGCAGCTCGCATCCGGGACGGGAAGGGGGAAACACCATATATTTT. Residues: CASSSHPGREGGNTIYF.

This clone was found once. Other DNA sequences in the same sample also yield this CDR3. The chain joins TRBV27 to TRBJ2-3; D gene uncertain. The CDR3 sequence is 12 residues long. Trimming removed 8 bases at V and 0 bases at J, with 6 bases between. CDR1 and CDR2 from the germline V gene are MNHEY and SMNVEV (reference sequence). CDR3 protein: CASGLSTDTQYF. The CDR3 nucleotides read TGTGCCAGCGGCCTAAGCACAGATACGCAGTATTTT.

Details on this clone: This same CDR3 is encoded by further DNA sequences in the sample. J is TRBJ2-7 and V is TRBV9; 10 bases map to TRBD2. The V segment lost 0 bases and the J segment 5 bases; nucleotides outside the gene matches: 5. Germline CDR1 and CDR2: SGDLS and YYNGEE. The CDR3 loop spans 15 amino acids. The CDR3 nucleotides are TGTGCCAGCAGCGTAGGTCTAGCGGGAGTTCACGAGCAGTACTTC. Protein: CASSVGLAGVHEQYF.

This rearrangement joins TRBV6-5 to TRBJ2-7; D remains ambiguous. The CDR3 consists of 14 residues. Germline V CDR1 and CDR2: MNHEY, SVGAGI. The ends were cut back, 6 bases at V and 1 base at J, with 13 bases in the middle. The DNA for the CDR3 is TGTGCCAGCAGGATAAACAGCGAATCCTACGAGCAGTACTTC. It specifies CASRINSESYEQYF.

V gene TRBV28 combines with J gene TRBJ1-5; 10 positions agree with TRBD1. The CDR3 runs to 16 residues. Trimming at V came to 5 bases and at J to 4 bases, leaving 8 bases not matched to a gene. The V gene's germline CDR1 is MDHEN and CDR2 SYDVKM. CDR3 protein: CASSPFRDRGNQPQHF. The DNA for the CDR3 is TGTGCCAGCAGTCCGTTCCGGGACAGGGGTAATCAGCCCCAGCATTTT.

Only a few counts were recorded for this clone. The V call is TRBV29-1, the J call TRBJ2-5, with a possible D match to TRBD1 (7 bases). Germline V gives CDR1 SQVTM, CDR2 ANQGSEA. This CDR3 has 11 amino acids. Trimming pared 8 bases from V and 7 bases from J, leaving 14 bases between. The CDR3 DNA is TGCAGCTTCGGACAGGAGGGGACCCAGTACTTC. Translation gives CSFGQEGTQYF.

As to this clone: Additional DNA sequences in this sample encode the identical CDR3. The chain joins TRBV5-1 to TRBJ1-1; D remains unclear. The CDR3 runs to 13 residues. V was trimmed by 4 bases and J by 1 base, leaving 8 bases between them. Per the germline V gene, CDR1 is SGHRS and CDR2 is YFSETQ. Here the CDR3 DNA reads TGCGCCAGCAGCCTTACAGAGAACACTGAAGCTTTCTTT. Its protein is CASSLTENTEAFF.

The DNA of the CDR3 is TGTGCCAGCAGCCAAGTGGGACTCCTCCATTTCTTC. Residues: CASSQVGLLHFF. The chain is built from TRBV14 and TRBJ2-1; possibly TRBD2 for D (6 bases). Germline CDR1 is SGHDN and CDR2 is FVKESK. This CDR3 is built from 12 residues. V dropped 1 base and J dropped 16 bases, with 14 bases sitting between them.

V usage is TRBV28 and J usage is TRBJ2-7; 7 nucleotides line up with TRBD2. Per the germline V gene, CDR1 is MDHEN and CDR2 is SYDVKM. V shed 3 bases and J 1 base; nucleotides not matched to a gene: 9. The CDR3 extends over 16 amino acids. The CDR3 is CASSFVLASSSYEQYF. The CDR3 DNA follows: TGTGCCAGCAGTTTTGTACTAGCGAGCAGTTCCTACGAGCAGTACTTC. Drawing the rest from reference TRBV28 and TRBJ2-7, the complete variable domain is DVKVTQSSRYLVKRTGEKVFLECVQDMDHENMFWYRQDPGLGLRLIYFSYDVKMKEKGDIPEGYSVSREKKERFSLILESASTNQTSMYLCASSFVLASSSYEQYFGPGTRLTVT.

The chain couples TRBV28 to TRBJ2-7, with 8 bases that match TRBD1. The CDR3 sequence is 16 residues long. Germline CDR1 and CDR2: MDHEN and SYDVKM. Unmatched junction bases numbered 9, after V lost 2 bases and J lost 3 bases. The CDR3 spells CASSLLSQGALYEQYF. CDR3 nucleotides: TGTGCCAGCAGTTTACTTTCCCAGGGGGCCCTCTACGAGCAGTACTTC. Based on the CDR3 plus reference TRBV28 and TRBJ2-7, the full variable domain is DVKVTQSSRYLVKRTGEKVFLECVQDMDHENMFWYRQDPGLGLRLIYFSYDVKMKEKGDIPEGYSVSREKKERFSLILESASTNQTSMYLCASSLLSQGALYEQYFGPGTRLTVT.

The chain joins TRBV5-6 to TRBJ2-7; TRBD1 is a possible D gene (5 bases). The CDR3 loop spans 15 amino acids. The V and J ends lost 4 bases and 0 bases respectively, with 14 bases between them. Germline-derived CDR1 and CDR2 are SGHDT and YYEEEE. The DNA for the CDR3 is TGTGCCAGCAGCCCCGACAGAGAATACTCCTACGAGCAGTACTTC. Protein sequence: CASSPDREYSYEQYF.

This CDR3 reads CASSLTGTGAEQYF. The DNA of the CDR3 is TGTGCCAGCAGCTTAACCGGGACAGGGGCCGAGCAGTACTTC. The V and J genes are TRBV5-6 and TRBJ2-7, with 10 bases identical to TRBD1. V was pared by 2 bases and J by 6 bases, with 5 bases of the junction left unmatched. This CDR3 contains 14 residues. The germline gives CDR1 SGHDT, CDR2 YYEEEE.

This clone was recorded once. Other nucleotide sequences from this sample produce the same CDR3. The chain joins TRBV7-9 to TRBJ2-2; 10 nucleotides agree with TRBD2. V shed 5 bases, J shed 1 base, and the junction held 4 bases outside the gene matches. CDR3 size: 16 residues. The germline gives CDR1 SEHNR, CDR2 FQNEAQ (reference sequence). CDR3 in amino acids: CASSPRTSGNTGELFF. CDR3 DNA sequence: TGTGCCAGCAGCCCACGGACTAGCGGGAACACCGGGGAGCTGTTTTTT.

This chain uses TRBV6-4 with TRBJ2-3; D is unresolved. V was trimmed by 3 bases and J by 3 bases, leaving 16 bases between them. Germline V CDR1 and CDR2: MRHNA, SNTAGT. The CDR3 runs to 16 residues. This CDR3 reads CASSERQTRRTDTQYF. CDR3 sequence (DNA): TGTGCCAGCAGTGAAAGGCAGACCCGAAGGACAGATACGCAGTATTTT.

The chain employs TRBV2 and TRBJ1-2, with D unresolved. The CDR3 contains 18 residues. V was clipped by 2 bases and J by 2 bases, with 21 bases between them. The germline V gene encodes CDR1 SNHLY and CDR2 FYNNEI. CDR3 in DNA: TGTGCCAGCAGTGAAAGAAACCCCCTTACAGCTCAAAACTATGGCTACACCTTC. Its protein product is CASSERNPLTAQNYGYTF.

CDR3 nucleotide sequence: TGTGCCAGTAGTATTAGTGCGGTCTATAGCAATCAGCCCCAGCATTTT. Translation gives CASSISAVYSNQPQHF. The rearrangement uses TRBV19 and TRBJ1-5, with D unclear. The CDR3 contains 16 residues. The V and J ends lost 3 bases and 0 bases respectively, with 12 bases between them. Germline CDR1 is LNHDA and CDR2 is SQIVND (reference sequence).

The chain has TRBV5-1 and TRBJ2-3; TRBD1 is a possible D gene (5 bases). The CDR3 has 16 amino acids. Looked up from germline, CDR1 is SGHRS and CDR2 is YFSETQ. Trimming took off 0 bases at V and 2 bases at J, with 13 bases between the two ends. This CDR3 is CASSLGRGRHTDTQYF. DNA of the CDR3: TGCGCCAGCAGCTTGGGAAGGGGCAGGCACACAGATACGCAGTATTTT. The full variable domain, with the rest looked up from reference TRBV5-1 and TRBJ2-3, is KAGVTQTPRYLIKTRGQQVTLSCSPISGHRSVSWYQQTPGQGLQFLFEYFSETQRNKGNFPGRFSGRQFSNSRSEMNVSTLELGDSALYLCASSLGRGRHTDTQYFGPGTRLTVL.

The chain is built from TRBV11-2 and TRBJ2-1; no reliable D call. Trimming shortened V by 5 bases and J by 5 bases, and 16 bases separated the two germline ends. CDR3 size: 15 residues. Looked up from germline, CDR1 is SGHAT and CDR2 is FQNNGV. The CDR3 region is CASSLTRRGHNEQFF. The CDR3 DNA follows: TGTGCCAGCAGCCTTACCCGTCGCGGCCACAATGAGCAGTTCTTC.

The chain uses TRBV9 and TRBJ2-3; D is tentatively TRBD1 or TRBD2 (5 bases each). V shed 2 bases and J shed 4 bases, with 11 bases lying between them. The CDR3 is 14 residues long. Germline V gene lookup returns CDR1 SGDLS and CDR2 YYNGEE. The CDR3 sequence: CASSVREFADTQYF. CDR3 DNA sequence: TGTGCCAGCAGCGTCAGGGAGTTTGCAGATACGCAGTATTTT.

The chain uses TRBV30 and TRBJ2-1, with no clear D. The V gene lost 5 bases and the J gene lost 9 bases, with 14 bases spanning the gap. The V gene's germline CDR1 is GTSNPN and CDR2 SVGIG (reference sequence). This CDR3 comprises 12 residues. The CDR3: CAWELSAGEQFF. CDR3 coding DNA: TGTGCCTGGGAGCTTAGTGCCGGTGAGCAGTTCTTC.

This chain links TRBV2 with TRBJ1-1; D is uncertain. The CDR3 has 12 residues. V gave up 7 bases and J gave up 1 base, with 7 bases separating them. Germline V gene data show CDR1 as SNHLY and CDR2 as FYNNEI. The CDR3, as DNA: TGTGCCAGCACCCAAGAGAACACTGAAGCTTTCTTT. As protein: CASTQENTEAFF. The variable domain in full, completed from reference TRBV2 and TRBJ1-1, reads EPEVTQTPSHQVTQMGQEVILRCVPISNHLYFYWYRQILGQKVEFLVSFYNNEISEKSEIFDDQFSVERPDGSNFTLKIRSTKLEDSAMYFCASTQENTEAFFGQGTRLTVV.